A selection of T cell receptor beta chains follows, all from one sample in a study of blood T cell repertoires in COVID-19. The repertoire was sequenced with immunoSEQ multiplex PCR; TCRdb's copy has only in-frame clones and lacks some. The sample gives 250,000 to 400,000 clones, about 87% of which show up once; 1.6% is in the top ten. Sequenced input: peripheral blood. These receptors all stem from a woman in her 30s with COVID-19, enrolled during active disease. CDR3s include the opening cysteine and the closing phenylalanine or tryptophan. A D gene is named only where the DNA matches it firmly. Clone size is stated in some rows and not others, as once, few, many or a class when expanded.

clone size	D gene	V gene	J gene	CDR3 DNA	CDR3 protein
-	TRBD2	TRBV3-1/TRBV3-2	TRBJ2-3	TGTGCCAGCAGCCAAGTAGCGGGGGGCTGGAGAGATACGCAGTATTTT	CASSQVAGGWRDTQYF
-	TRBD1	TRBV5-1	TRBJ1-2	TGCGCCAGCAGCTTGGGGACAGGGTATGGCTACACCTTC	CASSLGTGYGYTF
-	-	TRBV6-1	TRBJ1-5	TGTGCCAGCAGTGAAGACAGCCATCAGCCCCAGCATTTT	CASSEDSHQPQHF
-	-	TRBV11-3	TRBJ1-5	TGTGCCAGCAGCCTCGGAGTCAATCAGCCCCAGCATTTT	CASSLGVNQPQHF
-	TRBD1	TRBV5-1	TRBJ2-3	TGCGCCAGCAGTCACCAACAGGGGACCGACACAGATACGCAGTATTTT	CASSHQQGTDTDTQYF
-	-	TRBV2	TRBJ2-5	TGTGCCAGCAAAGTTGAGGAGACCCAGTACTTC	CASKVEETQYF
few	-	TRBV2	TRBJ1-1	TGTGCCAACAACAGGGAGATGAACACTGAAGCTTTCTTT	CANNREMNTEAFF
few	-	TRBV28	TRBJ1-5	TGTGCCAGCAGCCTCGGGATCGGGGTTACGTATCAGCCCCAGCATTTT	CASSLGIGVTYQPQHF
-	-	TRBV7-2	TRBJ1-1	TGTGCCAGCAGCCTAGCGTATAGGAACACTGAAGCTTTCTTT	CASSLAYRNTEAFF
once	-	TRBV12-3/TRBV12-4	TRBJ2-3	TGTGCCAGCACGGGAACTAGGGATACGCAGTATTTT	CASTGTRDTQYF
-	-	TRBV19	TRBJ1-1	TGTGCCAGTAGTATAGAGGTCAGGGGAAAAGCTTTCTTT	CASSIEVRGKAFF
-	-	TRBV6-2/TRBV6-3	TRBJ2-3	TGTGCCAGCAGTTACAGCATTAGCACAGATACGCAGTATTTT	CASSYSISTDTQYF
-	TRBD1	TRBV5-5	TRBJ1-2	TGTGCCAGCAGAAGGACAGGGGGCGCGGGAGGCTACACCTTC	CASRRTGGAGGYTF
-	-	TRBV3-1/TRBV3-2	TRBJ1-1	TGTGCCAGCAGCCAAGCCGGGAGGAACACTGAAGCTTTCTTT	CASSQAGRNTEAFF
-	-	TRBV5-6	TRBJ2-3	TGTGCCAGCAGCTTGTTTGGGGGAGGATCTAGCACAGATACGCAGTATTTT	CASSLFGGGSSTDTQYF
once	TRBD1	TRBV19	TRBJ1-6	TGTGCCAGTAGTATGTCCCCGGGACAGGGGTTTTATTACTATAATTCACCCCTCCACTTT	CASSMSPGQGFYYYNSPLHF
-	-	TRBV4-2	TRBJ2-1	TGTGCCAGCAGCCAAGATGAGGCGGGGGCGCCCCACAATGAGCAGTTCTTC	CASSQDEAGAPHNEQFF
-	-	TRBV6-5	TRBJ1-5	TGTGCCAGCAGCCAAAGCAATATCTATCAGCCCCAGCATTTT	CASSQSNIYQPQHF